This T cell receptor beta chain is drawn from a study of regulatory and conventional T cells in RAG deficiency. Conventional CD4+ T cells were sorted from blood as CD25-low CD127-high cells. CDR3 size: 16 residues. Germline V lookup: CDR1 SEHNR, CDR2 FQNEAQ (reference sequence). Trimming shortened V by 0 bases and J by 3 bases, and 12 bases separated the two germline ends. Whole-study results and caveats: Shannon entropy was markedly lower and Simpson indices higher in RAG-deficient patients than control T-cell subsets.

This clone occurred a few times. No antigen is known for it. TCRdb's table, derived via immunoSEQ multiplex PCR, lists solely in-frame clones and lacks some. The repertoire consists of some 35,000 clones, with roughly 76% occurring once and the leading ten covering just under 3.5%. This sample also belongs to another study, concerning regulatory T cells. That report notes: Amplification used 52 TRBV primers and 13 TRBJ primers.

This chain links TRBV7-9 with TRBJ1-5; D gene unclear. The sample comprised CD4+ effector T cells sorted from blood. The receptor comes from a human donor in good health. The CDR3: CASSLAGGGPNQPQHF. The CDR3 region has the DNA TGTGCCAGCAGCTTAGCGGGAGGCGGCCCCAATCAGCCCCAGCATTTT.